The 20 T cell receptor beta chains given below trace back to one sample, sequenced in a study of shared T cell receptors in the human thymus. Sequenced by immunoSEQ multiplex PCR; TCRdb stores in-frame clones only, minus some. The table has some 720,000 clones, roughly 90% seen once. These data also formed part of another study, on human thymus T cells.

Sequencing was carried out using thymocytes. The source is a boy younger than two with a congenital heart defect.

The chain employs TRBV5-6 and TRBJ2-3; D uncertain. V was clipped by 1 base and J by 1 base, with 7 bases between them. The germline V gene encodes CDR1 SGHDT and CDR2 YYEEEE. The CDR3 sequence is 14 residues long. In DNA form, the CDR3 reads TGTGCCAGCAGCTTGATCAGGCGCACAGATACGCAGTATTTT. Its protein product is CASSLIRRTDTQYF.

V and J are TRBV9 and TRBJ2-2; D unclear. Looked up from germline, CDR1 is SGDLS and CDR2 is YYNGEE. The CDR3 extends over 14 amino acids. Trimming took 1 base from V and 5 from J, leaving 9 bases between them. In DNA, the CDR3 is TGTGCCAGCAGCGTATCCACGAGGACCGGGGAGCTGTTTTTT. Its translation: CASSVSTRTGELFF.

The V gene is TRBV15, the J gene TRBJ2-1, with D possibly TRBD1 on 6 matching bases. This CDR3 spans 16 amino acids. The V end was cut by 4 bases, the J end by 8 bases, with 21 bases between. Germline CDR1 reads LNHNV; CDR2 reads YYDKDF (reference sequence). CDR3 in amino acids: CATSTTKTGPEDEQFF. In DNA form, the CDR3 reads TGTGCCACCAGCACCACTAAGACAGGTCCTGAGGATGAGCAGTTCTTC.

The rearrangement joins TRBV7-2 to TRBJ2-1, with 9 bases identical to TRBD1. Trimming cost V 5 bases and J 2 bases; bases outside gene matches: 4. Germline CDR1 is SGHTA and CDR2 is FQGNSA. The CDR3 runs to 15 residues. The CDR3 loop reads CASSDDRGAYNEQFF. For the CDR3, the DNA is TGTGCCAGCAGCGATGACAGGGGGGCCTACAATGAGCAGTTCTTC. Variable domain in full (rest from reference TRBV7-2 and TRBJ2-1): GAGVSQSPSNKVTEKGKDVELRCDPISGHTALYWYRQSLGQGLEFLIYFQGNSAPDKSGLPSDRFSAERTGGSVSTLTIQRTQQEDSAVYLCASSDDRGAYNEQFFGPGTRLTVL.

The chain is built from TRBV5-1 and TRBJ2-7; TRBD2 matches 7 bases. J lost 0 bases, V lost 8 bases, and 8 bases had no gene match. The CDR3 runs to 14 residues. Per germline, CDR1 SGHRS and CDR2 YFSETQ. The CDR3 region has the DNA TGCGCCAGTAAAGAGAGGGAGGGCTCCTACGAGCAGTACTTC. Protein sequence: CASKEREGSYEQYF.

The table lists this clone with a few counts. This chain connects TRBV19 to TRBJ2-7; 8 positions match TRBD1. The germline V gene encodes CDR1 LNHDA and CDR2 SQIVND (reference sequence). The CDR3 loop spans 14 amino acids. After removal of 3 bases from V and 5 bases from J, the junction contained 6 bases not matched to a gene. CDR3 region: CASSMGRGQDEQYF. The CDR3 DNA reads as TGTGCCAGTAGTATGGGCAGGGGGCAGGACGAGCAGTACTTC.

This sequence joins TRBV27 and TRBJ1-1, with TRBD1 as a possible D gene (5 bases). Trimming took 2 bases from V and 4 from J, leaving 20 bases between them. The length of the CDR3 is 17 residues. CDR1 is MNHEY and CDR2 is SMNVEV in the germline V gene (reference sequence). In DNA form, the CDR3 reads TGTGCCAGCAGTTTAACCCCGTCGGGGGAGAGGAGCACTGAAGCTTTCTTT. As protein: CASSLTPSGERSTEAFF.

The chain links TRBV7-8 to TRBJ2-1; 8 bases align to TRBD2. The J segment lost 5 bases and the V segment lost 7 bases, leaving 10 bases of the junction unmatched. Germline V CDR1 and CDR2: SGHVS, FQNEAQ. CDR3 length: 15 residues. CDR3 DNA sequence: TGTGCCAGCATGTGCGGGGGGAGGGAGGACAATGAGCAGTTCTTC. Its protein product is CASMCGGREDNEQFF.

This clone was seen just once. The chain combines TRBV19 with TRBJ2-7, with 9 bases lining up with TRBD2. The germline V gene has CDR1 LNHDA and CDR2 SQIVND (reference sequence). This CDR3 spans 14 amino acids. The V and J ends lost 7 bases and 0 bases, in that order; junction bases with no gene match: 4. CDR3 bases: TGTGCCAGTAACCCTAGCGGGGCCTCCTACGAGCAGTACTTC. It yields the protein CASNPSGASYEQYF.

This clone was counted a few times. The CDR3 here is CASSLPGLVPGSTDTQYF. DNA of the CDR3: TGTGCCAGCAGTTTGCCGGGACTAGTTCCCGGAAGCACAGATACGCAGTATTTT. V usage is TRBV27 and J usage is TRBJ2-3, with TRBD2 identical over 8 bases. The CDR3 totals 18 residues. The trim removed 3 bases at V and 0 bases at J, leaving 11 bases unmatched. Germline-derived CDR1 and CDR2 are MNHEY and SMNVEV (reference sequence).

The chain uses TRBV9 and TRBJ2-1, with 9 positions matching TRBD2. V dropped 0 bases and J dropped 7; count of bases not matched to a gene: 5. The V gene's germline CDR1 is SGDLS and CDR2 YYNGEE. The CDR3 has 15 amino acids. Here the CDR3 reads CASSVGLAGINEQFF. CDR3 nucleotides: TGTGCCAGCAGCGTAGGGCTAGCGGGGATTAATGAGCAGTTCTTC.

This clone was counted between two and nine times. The J gene is TRBJ1-1, the V gene TRBV27; unclear D gene. The ends were cut back, 2 bases at V and 5 bases at J, with 30 bases in the middle. CDR3 length equals 20 residues. Germline CDR1 and CDR2: MNHEY and SMNVEV (reference sequence). In DNA, the CDR3 is TGTGCCAGCAGTTTAGGGGAGCCCAGAGAGAGGACCGCTCAAGTAACTGAAGCTTTCTTT. This sequence encodes CASSLGEPRERTAQVTEAFF.

The gene calls are TRBV15 and TRBJ2-5, with 10 bases fitting TRBD1. Germline CDR1 is LNHNV and CDR2 is YYDKDF (reference sequence). V lost 2 bases to trimming and J lost 3 bases; unmatched junction nucleotides: 6. There are 16 residues in the CDR3. CDR3 in amino acids: CATSRIGTGVKETQYF. The CDR3 DNA follows: TGTGCCACCAGCAGAATAGGGACAGGGGTGAAAGAGACCCAGTACTTC.

The chain links TRBV27 to TRBJ2-5, with 8 bases that match TRBD2. From germline, CDR1 is MNHEY and CDR2 SMNVEV (reference sequence). Germline trimming cut 7 bases from V and 5 bases from J; bases unmatched to any gene: 3. The CDR3 is 12 residues long. The CDR3 protein is CASTGGGETQYF. The CDR3 DNA is TGTGCCAGCACCGGGGGGGGCGAGACCCAGTACTTC.

The rearrangement links TRBV7-9 to TRBJ2-1; 11 bases map to TRBD2. The V gene end was trimmed by 5 bases and the J gene end by 5 bases; junction bases not matched to a gene: 5. The CDR3 has 15 residues. CDR1 and CDR2 (germline): SEHNR, FQNEAQ (reference sequence). The CDR3 sequence: CASSEGLAANNEQFF. The CDR3 region has the DNA TGTGCCAGCAGCGAGGGACTAGCGGCGAACAATGAGCAGTTCTTC.

This sequence joins TRBV2 and TRBJ2-5; D unresolved. The ends were cut back, 10 bases at V and 5 bases at J, with 17 bases in the middle. Germline loops: CDR1 SNHLY, CDR2 FYNNEI. CDR3 length: 13 residues. The CDR3 loop reads CATRDNWSETQYF. The CDR3 coding sequence is TGTGCCACTCGTGATAACTGGTCGGAGACCCAGTACTTC. The full variable domain, completed using reference TRBV2 and TRBJ2-5, is EPEVTQTPSHQVTQMGQEVILRCVPISNHLYFYWYRQILGQKVEFLVSFYNNEISEKSEIFDDQFSVERPDGSNFTLKIRSTKLEDSAMYFCATRDNWSETQYFGPGTRLLVL.

Worth noting for this clone: Other nucleotide sequences in the sample specify the same CDR3. The V call is TRBV29-1, the J call TRBJ2-7; possible D gene TRBD1, 6 bases. Per germline, CDR1 SQVTM and CDR2 ANQGSEA. The length of the CDR3 is 16 residues. The V and J ends lost 6 bases and 3 bases respectively, with 24 bases between them. The CDR3 reads CSVLLYRARTLYEQYF. In nucleotides, the CDR3 is TGCAGCGTCCTACTCTACAGGGCCAGGACTCTCTACGAGCAGTACTTC.

The chain carries TRBV6-4 and TRBJ2-4, with TRBD2 matching over 11 bases. The V and J ends lost 1 base and 2 bases, in that order; junction bases with no gene match: 19. The CDR3 loop spans 22 amino acids. Germline lookup yields CDR1 MRHNA and CDR2 SNTAGT. CDR3 loop: CASSDLGRLAGLAFRPKNIQYF. CDR3 nucleotide sequence: TGTGCCAGCAGTGACTTGGGGAGACTAGCGGGATTGGCCTTTAGACCCAAAAACATTCAGTACTTC.

The rearrangement joins TRBV4-3 to TRBJ2-1, with TRBD2 matching 8 bases. The CDR3 runs to 19 residues. The V and J ends lost 1 base and 0 bases, in that order; junction bases with no gene match: 11. CDR1 LGHNA and CDR2 YSLEER come from the germline V gene. CDR3 residues: CASSQVGSGSYPSYNEQFF. DNA for the CDR3: TGCGCCAGCAGCCAAGTGGGGAGCGGGAGTTACCCCTCCTACAATGAGCAGTTCTTC.

This clone was observed a single time. The CDR3: CASSLAHHGRGHEQYF. CDR3 bases: TGTGCCAGCAGCTTGGCCCACCATGGCAGGGGCCACGAGCAGTACTTC. The chain is built from TRBV5-6 and TRBJ2-7; D possibly corresponds to TRBD1 (6 bases). The CDR3 is 16 amino acids. With 0 bases removed from V and 5 bases from J, the gap between germline ends came to 18 bases. Germline CDR1 and CDR2: SGHDT and YYEEEE.